The entry that follows covers one T cell receptor (beta chain) sequence. Reasons for excluding patients were uncontrolled infection, other autoimmune disease, pregnancy or lactation. Over 8 ml fresh peripheral blood yielded the PBMCs. This sample is part of a study of T cells in Graves' hyperthyroidism and ophthalmopathy. Trimming took off 1 base at V and 1 base at J, with 4 bases between the two ends. This CDR3 is built from 14 residues. Germline CDR1 reads LNHNV; CDR2 reads YYDKDF (reference sequence). Using RNA transcripts as the source, TCR beta CDR3 regions were amplified. TCR CDR3 underwent first-round RT-PCR with the HTBI primer set. TCRdb recomputed calls from the multiplex PCR reads with MiXCR, one row per CDR3 protein. The sample holds about 720,000 distinct CDR3 sequences, about a sixth seen once.

Specimen: blood. This rearrangement joins TRBV15 to TRBJ2-2, with D uncertain. The receptor comes from a man aged 18 to 30 with Graves' hyperthyroidism. The CDR3 DNA is TGTGCCACCAGCAGAGGCTTGAACACCGGGGAGCTGTTTTTT. Its protein product is CATSRGLNTGELFF.